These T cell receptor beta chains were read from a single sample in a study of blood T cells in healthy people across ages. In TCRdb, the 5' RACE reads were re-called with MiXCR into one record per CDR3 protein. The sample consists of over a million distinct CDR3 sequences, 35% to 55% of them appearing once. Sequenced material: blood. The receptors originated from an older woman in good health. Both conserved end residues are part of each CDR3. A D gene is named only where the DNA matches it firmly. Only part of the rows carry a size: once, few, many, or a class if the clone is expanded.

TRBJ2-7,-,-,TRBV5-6,CASSRGQLSSYEQYF,TGTGCCAGCAGCCGTGGACAACTCTCCTCCTACGAGCAGTACTTC
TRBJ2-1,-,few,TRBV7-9,CASSHRATPPLYNEQFF,TGTGCCAGCAGCCACCGGGCTACCCCACCTCTTTACAATGAGCAGTTCTTC
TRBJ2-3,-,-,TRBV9,CASSPGVASDTQYF,TGTGCCAGCAGCCCAGGGGTTGCTTCAGATACGCAGTATTTT
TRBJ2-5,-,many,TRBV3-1,CASSPNSGLETQYF,TGTGCCAGCAGCCCGAATAGCGGTTTAGAGACCCAGTACTTC
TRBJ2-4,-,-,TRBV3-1,CASSQFATEGGKNIQYF,TGTGCCAGCAGCCAATTCGCTACCGAAGGGGGCAAAAACATTCAGTACTTC
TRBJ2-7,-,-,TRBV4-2,CASSQEWGTGRFYEQYF,TGTGCCAGCAGCCAAGAGTGGGGTACAGGGAGGTTTTACGAGCAGTACTTC
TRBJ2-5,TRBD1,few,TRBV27,CASSLSTGPRGSQYF,TGTGCCAGCAGTTTATCGACAGGGCCAAGGGGGTCCCAGTACTTC
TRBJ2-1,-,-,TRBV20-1,CSASTAARDKQFF,TGCAGTGCTTCGACGGCGGCCCGGGATAAGCAGTTCTTC
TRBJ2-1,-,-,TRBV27,CAAGGSSYNEQFF,TGTGCCGCCGGAGGGAGCTCCTACAATGAGCAGTTCTTC
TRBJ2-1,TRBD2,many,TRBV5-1,CASSLRLAGGNEQFF,TGCGCCAGCAGCTTGCGACTAGCGGGAGGTAATGAGCAGTTCTTC
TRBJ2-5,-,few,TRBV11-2,CASSGVVGGQTQYF,TGTGCCAGCAGCGGGGTCGTGGGTGGGCAGACCCAGTACTTC
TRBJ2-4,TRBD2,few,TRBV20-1,CSARDSAPSGTKNIQYF,TGCAGTGCTAGAGATTCTGCCCCGAGCGGGACGAAAAACATTCAGTACTTC
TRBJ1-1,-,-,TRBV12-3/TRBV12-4,CASSSAANTEAFF,TGTGCCAGCAGTTCAGCCGCAAACACTGAAGCTTTCTTT
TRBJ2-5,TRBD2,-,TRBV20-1,CSAHGLGETQYF,TGCAGTGCCCACGGACTAGGGGAGACCCAGTACTTC
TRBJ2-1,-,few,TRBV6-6,CASSYTGEQFF,TGTGCCAGCAGTTATACCGGTGAGCAGTTCTTC
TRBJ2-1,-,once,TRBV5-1,CASSPSGSPVYNEQFF,TGCGCCAGCAGCCCGTCAGGGTCACCCGTCTACAATGAGCAGTTCTTC
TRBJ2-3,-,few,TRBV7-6,CASSPPGTNGADTQYF,TGTGCCAGCAGCCCCCCCGGGACAAACGGGGCAGATACGCAGTATTTT
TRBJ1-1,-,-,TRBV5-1,CASSATGLNTEAFF,TGCGCCAGCAGCGCGACGGGACTCAACACTGAAGCTTTCTTT
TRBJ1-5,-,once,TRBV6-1,CASSVRHSNQPQHF,TGTGCCAGCAGTGTTCGTCATAGCAATCAGCCCCAGCATTTT
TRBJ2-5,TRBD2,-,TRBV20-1,CSASIAGAQETQYF,TGCAGTGCTAGTATAGCGGGAGCCCAAGAGACCCAGTACTTC
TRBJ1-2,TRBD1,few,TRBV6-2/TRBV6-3,CASRPRTGEDGYTF,TGTGCCAGCAGACCTCGGACAGGGGAAGATGGCTACACCTTC
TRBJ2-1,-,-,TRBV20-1,CSARGVRRLIADEQFF,TGCAGTGCTAGGGGGGTTCGCCGACTAATTGCAGATGAGCAGTTCTTC
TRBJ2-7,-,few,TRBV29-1,CSVVTQGPFLYEQYF,TGCAGCGTTGTTACACAGGGTCCCTTTCTGTACGAGCAGTACTTC
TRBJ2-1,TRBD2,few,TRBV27,CASSPRLAGALRNEQFF,TGTGCCAGCAGTCCGAGACTAGCGGGAGCTTTGAGGAATGAGCAGTTCTTC
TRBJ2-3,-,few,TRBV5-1,CASSIVILDTQYF,TGCGCCAGCAGCATAGTAATACTAGATACGCAGTATTTT
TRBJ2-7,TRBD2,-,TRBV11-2,CASSLAVNGLAGVPSYEQYF,TGTGCCAGCAGCTTAGCGGTCAACGGACTAGCGGGGGTGCCCTCCTACGAGCAGTACTTC
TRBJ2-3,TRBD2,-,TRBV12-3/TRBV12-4,CASSLTSGIDTQYF,TGTGCCAGCAGCCTGACTAGCGGGATAGATACGCAGTATTTT
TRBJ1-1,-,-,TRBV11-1,CASSLRRTLNTEAFF,TGTGCCAGCAGCTTGCGACGGACACTGAACACTGAAGCTTTCTTT
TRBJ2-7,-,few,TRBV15,CATAPSDYEQYF,TGTGCCACGGCCCCATCGGACTACGAGCAGTACTTC
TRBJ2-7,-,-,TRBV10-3,CAISGPDADNEQYF,TGTGCCATCAGTGGACCGGACGCAGACAATGAGCAGTACTTC
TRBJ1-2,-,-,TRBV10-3,CAIREKRDSFIGYTF,TGTGCCATCAGGGAGAAGCGGGACTCTTTTATCGGCTACACCTTC
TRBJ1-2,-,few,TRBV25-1,CASTPGWAGVGYTF,TGTGCCAGCACCCCGGGTTGGGCAGGGGTAGGCTACACCTTC
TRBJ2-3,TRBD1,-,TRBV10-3,CAISELPDRGGTDTQYF,TGTGCCATCAGTGAGCTCCCAGACAGGGGGGGAACAGATACGCAGTATTTT
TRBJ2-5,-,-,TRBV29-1,CSVGQAQETQYF,TGCAGCGTTGGGCAGGCCCAAGAGACCCAGTACTTC
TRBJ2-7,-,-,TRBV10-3,CAIMTGPYNEQYF,TGTGCCATCATGACGGGACCCTACAATGAGCAGTACTTC
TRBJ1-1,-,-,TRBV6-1,CASSVRALVRENTEAFF,TGTGCCAGCAGTGTCCGGGCCCTAGTTCGGGAGAACACTGAAGCTTTCTTT